This TCR beta chain was sequenced during a study of T-cell reconstitution after alpha-beta-depleted transplantation in children. Study conclusions and caveats: From newly produced T cells came most of the T-cell counts and diversity one year after transplant. The origin of high day-60 TCRbeta diversity in some patients lay in surviving recipient T cells and thymic progenitors.

As it was prepared, the TCRbeta library received unique molecular identifiers. TCRdb re-called the PCR reads through MiXCR, storing one row per CDR3 protein. This sample yields about 29,000 distinct CDR3 sequences, of which about 6.3% are seen a single time; approximately 7% belongs to the top ten. This clonotype has ten or more counts. Its antigen is unidentified. Trimming cost V 3 bases and J 6 bases, with 11 bases left between them. Germline values: CDR1 KGHSH, CDR2 LQKENI. This CDR3 comprises 14 residues. This chain joins TRBV18 and TRBJ1-4; D is uncertain. This receptor was taken from a male patient younger than 18 who had a stem cell transplant for acute myeloid leukemia, so the T cells may come from the graft donor. The sample in question was PBMCs, mostly from graft donor cells, obtained 180 days after TCRalphabeta/CD19-depleted stem cell transplant. CDR3 sequence reads: CASSPISPDEKLFF. The CDR3 coding sequence is TGTGCCAGCTCACCCATTTCCCCGGATGAAAAACTGTTTTTT. The complete variable domain, with remaining parts taken from reference TRBV18 and TRBJ1-4, reads NAGVMQNPRHLVRRRGQEARLRCSPMKGHSHVYWYRQLPEEGLKFMVYLQKENIIDESGMPKERFSAEFPKEGPSILRIQQVVRGDSAAYFCASSPISPDEKLFFGSGTQLSVL.